A selection of T cell receptor beta chains follows, all from one sample in a study of blood T cells in healthy people across ages. TCRdb reprocessed the 5' RACE reads via MiXCR and lists one record per CDR3 protein. The sample consists of 590,000 or so distinct CDR3 sequences, about 30% of them appearing once. The source material was blood. Receptors were obtained from a woman of 80 years or more in good health. Each CDR3 is given with its conserved first and last residue. Fields, in order: J gene, D gene, V gene, clone size, CDR3 protein, CDR3 DNA. A D gene is named only where the DNA matches it firmly. Rows may omit the clone size; those that give it use once, few, many or a size class.

TRBJ2-4 | . | TRBV29-1 | . | CSVALAKNIQYF | TGCAGCGTTGCCCTAGCCAAAAACATTCAGTACTTC
TRBJ2-2 | TRBD2 | TRBV7-2 | . | CASSPRVAGTGELFF | TGTGCCAGTAGCCCCAGGGTAGCGGGCACCGGGGAGCTGTTTTTT
TRBJ2-6 | . | TRBV27 | many | CASSHPGHHVLTF | TGTGCCAGCAGTCATCCGGGCCACCATGTCCTGACTTTC
TRBJ2-1 | . | TRBV5-8 | many | CASSLGLRGSYNEQFF | TGTGCCAGCAGCTTGGGACTTCGGGGCTCCTACAATGAGCAGTTCTTC
TRBJ2-1 | TRBD2 | TRBV28 | many | CASSLVSGGANEQFF | TGTGCCAGCAGTTTGGTCAGCGGGGGGGCGAATGAGCAGTTCTTC
TRBJ2-7 | TRBD1 | TRBV5-1 | many | CASSLTGTGGVEQYF | TGCGCCAGCAGCCTTACTGGGACAGGGGGCGTCGAGCAGTACTTC
TRBJ2-2 | . | TRBV6-2/TRBV6-3 | . | CASRRVANTGELFF | TGTGCCAGCAGGCGGGTAGCGAACACCGGGGAGCTGTTTTTT
TRBJ1-1 | . | TRBV27 | . | CAPPGRQNTEAFF | TGTGCCCCACCGGGTCGCCAGAACACTGAAGCTTTCTTT
TRBJ1-5 | . | TRBV20-1 | few | CSARLGENNQHQHF | TGCAGTGCTAGGCTTGGGGAGAACAATCAGCACCAGCATTTT
TRBJ2-1 | TRBD2 | TRBV5-1 | many | CASSIGLAGGLIDNEQFF | TGCGCCAGCAGCATTGGACTAGCGGGGGGGCTCATAGACAATGAGCAGTTCTTC
TRBJ2-1 | TRBD2 | TRBV7-9 | many | CASSSTTGLAGTSSSYNEQFF | TGTGCCAGCAGCTCCACGACGGGACTAGCGGGCACTTCAAGCTCCTACAATGAGCAGTTCTTC
TRBJ1-6 | . | TRBV9 | many | CASSADGSSYNSPLHF | TGTGCCAGCAGCGCGGACGGTAGCTCCTATAATTCACCCCTCCACTTT
TRBJ2-5 | TRBD2 | TRBV5-1 | . | CASSVGLAGAGEQYF | TGCGCCAGCAGCGTTGGACTAGCGGGGGCGGGTGAGCAGTACTTC
TRBJ1-2 | . | TRBV29-1 | many | CSVDVAGPTSRYGYTF | TGCAGCGTTGATGTGGCAGGGCCCACTTCACGGTATGGCTACACCTTC
TRBJ2-3 | . | TRBV7-6 | . | CASSLAPGQETDTQYF | TGTGCCAGCAGCTTAGCCCCGGGGCAGGAGACAGATACGCAGTATTTT
TRBJ1-6 | . | TRBV2 | . | CASCLDVSSPLHF | TGTGCCAGCTGTTTGGACGTCAGTTCACCCCTCCACTTT
TRBJ2-2 | . | TRBV27 | few | CASSLYAAGELFF | TGTGCCAGCAGTTTATATGCAGCCGGGGAGCTGTTTTTT
TRBJ2-5 | . | TRBV20-1 | many | CSASNQETQYF | TGCAGTGCTAGCAACCAAGAGACCCAGTACTTC
TRBJ2-3 | . | TRBV12-3/TRBV12-4 | . | CASSLRPARADTQYF | TGTGCCAGCAGTTTAAGGCCAGCTAGAGCAGATACGCAGTATTTT
TRBJ2-1 | TRBD1 | TRBV9 | many | CASSVQGVNEQFF | TGTGCCAGCAGCGTCCAGGGGGTTAATGAGCAGTTCTTC
TRBJ1-6 | . | TRBV6-6 | . | CASSAGTSTPLHF | TGTGCCAGCAGCGCTGGGACCTCCACACCCCTCCACTTT
TRBJ2-3 | TRBD1 | TRBV6-5 | . | CASSRDRGEHTQYF | TGTGCCAGCAGTCGGGACAGGGGTGAACATACGCAGTATTTT
TRBJ2-7 | . | TRBV6-1 | . | CASRDTPGPLLAEQYF | TGTGCCAGCAGGGATACTCCGGGACCCCTTTTAGCCGAGCAGTACTTC
TRBJ2-3 | TRBD1 | TRBV7-2 | many | CASSSKGSGTGALDTQYF | TGTGCCAGCAGCAGTAAGGGTTCCGGGACAGGGGCCTTAGATACGCAGTATTTT
TRBJ2-3 | . | TRBV20-1 | . | CSLDQGGNWADTQYF | TGCAGCCTCGACCAAGGAGGAAATTGGGCAGATACGCAGTATTTT
TRBJ2-1 | TRBD2 | TRBV3-1 | few | CASSQRGSIYNEQFF | TGTGCCAGCAGCCAGCGGGGGAGCATCTACAATGAGCAGTTCTTC
TRBJ2-3 | TRBD2 | TRBV6-1 | few | CASSVTSGGAGDTQYF | TGTGCCAGCAGTGTCACTAGCGGGGGGGCGGGAGATACGCAGTATTTT
TRBJ1-2 | . | TRBV6-6 | many | CASSYPGGGNYGYTF | TGTGCCAGCAGTTACCCCGGTGGCGGTAACTATGGCTACACCTTC
TRBJ2-5 | . | TRBV11-1 | . | CASSLGSGASQEIQYF | TGTGCCAGCAGCTTAGGGTCAGGGGCCAGCCAAGAGATCCAGTACTTC
TRBJ2-3 | TRBD2 | TRBV12-3/TRBV12-4 | few | CASSGQRGGTDTQYF | TGTGCCAGCAGCGGTCAGCGGGGGGGCACAGATACGCAGTATTTT
TRBJ2-1 | TRBD1 | TRBV19 | few | CATRTGGASLYNEQFF | TGTGCCACCAGGACAGGGGGCGCCTCCTTGTACAATGAGCAGTTCTTC
TRBJ2-1 | TRBD2 | TRBV4-3 | many | CASSQERGGRHNEQFF | TGCGCCAGCAGCCAAGAACGCGGGGGGAGGCACAATGAGCAGTTCTTC
TRBJ1-4 | . | TRBV5-6 | . | CASSLEGVGEKLFF | TGTGCCAGCAGCCTCGAGGGGGTTGGTGAAAAACTGTTTTTT
TRBJ1-5 | . | TRBV10-3 | many | CAISEGRGAPSNQPQHF | TGTGCCATCAGTGAGGGTAGGGGGGCGCCGAGCAATCAGCCCCAGCATTTT
TRBJ2-3 | . | TRBV27 | many | CASSPISSTDTQYF | TGTGCCAGCAGTCCGATCTCTAGCACAGATACGCAGTATTTT
TRBJ2-3 | TRBD1 | TRBV20-1 | many | CSARGVAGGLTDTQYF | TGCAGTGCTAGAGGTGTGGCAGGGGGATTGACAGATACGCAGTATTTT
TRBJ2-7 | TRBD2 | TRBV12-3/TRBV12-4 | many | CASSLEILAGAYEQYF | TGTGCCAGCAGTTTAGAGATACTAGCGGGGGCCTACGAGCAGTACTTC
TRBJ2-3 | . | TRBV20-1 | many | CSARRGQNRLDTQYF | TGCAGTGCTAGAAGAGGACAGAACCGACTGGATACGCAGTATTTT
TRBJ1-3 | . | TRBV5-6 | many | CASSWRSLERKVAGNTIYF | TGTGCCAGCAGCTGGCGGAGTCTGGAGAGGAAGGTCGCTGGAAACACCATATATTTT
TRBJ1-1 | . | TRBV18 | . | CASSPPALRNTEAFF | TGTGCCAGCTCACCACCCGCTCTTCGGAACACTGAAGCTTTCTTT